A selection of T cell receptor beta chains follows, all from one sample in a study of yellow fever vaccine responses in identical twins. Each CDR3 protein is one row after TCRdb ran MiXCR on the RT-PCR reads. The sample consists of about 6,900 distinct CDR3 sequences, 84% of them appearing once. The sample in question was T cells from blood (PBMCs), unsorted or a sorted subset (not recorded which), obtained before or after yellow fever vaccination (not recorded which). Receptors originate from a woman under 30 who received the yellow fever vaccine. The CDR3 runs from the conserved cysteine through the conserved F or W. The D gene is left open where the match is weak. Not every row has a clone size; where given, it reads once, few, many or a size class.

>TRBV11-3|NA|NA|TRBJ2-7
CASSLDFISYEQYF
TGTGCCAGCAGCTTAGATTTCATCTCCTACGAGCAGTACTTC
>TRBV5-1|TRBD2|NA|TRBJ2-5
CASSLASGGPIQETQYF
TGCGCCAGCAGCTTGGCTAGCGGGGGGCCCATTCAAGAGACCCAGTACTTC
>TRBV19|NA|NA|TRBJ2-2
CASSIEEGWRTGELFF
TGTGCCAGTAGTATAGAAGAGGGTTGGAGAACCGGGGAGCTGTTTTTT
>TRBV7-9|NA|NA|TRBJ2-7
CASSLGGRAEQYF
TGTGCCAGCAGCTTAGGAGGCAGGGCTGAGCAGTACTTC
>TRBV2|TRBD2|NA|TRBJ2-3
CASSESSSGVITDTQYF
TGTGCCAGCAGTGAGAGCTCGAGCGGGGTAATCACAGATACGCAGTATTTT
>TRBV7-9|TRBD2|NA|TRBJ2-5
CASSLGEGVETQYF
TGTGCCAGCAGCTTAGGGGAGGGAGTGGAGACCCAGTACTTC
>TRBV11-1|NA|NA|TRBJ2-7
CASSLADSEQYF
TGTGCCAGCAGCTTAGCGGACAGCGAGCAGTACTTC
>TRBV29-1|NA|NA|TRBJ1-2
CSVGRTLSGGLFYGYTF
TGCAGCGTTGGCCGTACCCTGAGCGGGGGGCTATTCTATGGCTACACCTTC
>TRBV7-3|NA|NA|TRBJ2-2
CASSLIGGAAPGELFF
TGTGCCAGCAGCTTAATAGGGGGGGCGGCCCCCGGGGAGCTGTTTTTT
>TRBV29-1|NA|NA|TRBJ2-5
CSVEGDTYQETQYF
TGCAGCGTTGAAGGGGACACCTACCAAGAGACCCAGTACTTC
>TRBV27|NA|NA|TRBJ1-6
CASSLDYRNLHF
TGTGCCAGCAGTCTCGATTATAGAAACCTCCACTTT
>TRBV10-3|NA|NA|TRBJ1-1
CAISEWSQNTEAFF
TGTGCCATCAGTGAGTGGAGCCAGAACACTGAAGCTTTCTTT
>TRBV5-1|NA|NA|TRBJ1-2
CASSLAAATNYGYTF
TGCGCCAGCAGCTTGGCGGCAGCTACTAACTATGGCTACACCTTC
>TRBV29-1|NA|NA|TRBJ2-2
CSGMDGGETGELFF
TGCAGCGGTATGGACGGCGGGGAGACCGGGGAGCTGTTTTTT
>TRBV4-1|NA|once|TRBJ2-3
CASSPRTSREPGSTDTQYF
TGCGCCAGCAGCCCCCGAACCTCGAGAGAACCGGGCAGCACAGATACGCAGTATTTT
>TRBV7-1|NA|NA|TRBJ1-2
CASSSGPGYGYTF
TGTGCCAGCAGCTCAGGGCCCGGCTATGGCTACACCTTC
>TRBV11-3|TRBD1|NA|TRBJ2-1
CASSRSTGIPFGYNEQFF
TGTGCCAGCAGCCGCTCGACAGGGATCCCCTTTGGTTACAATGAGCAGTTCTTC
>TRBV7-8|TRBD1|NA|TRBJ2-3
CASSWDSSHTDTQYF
TGTGCCAGCAGCTGGGACAGCAGCCACACAGATACGCAGTATTTT
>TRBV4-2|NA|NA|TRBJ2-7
CASSQDGRGAYEQYF
TGTGCCAGCAGCCAGGACGGGAGAGGGGCTTACGAGCAGTACTTC
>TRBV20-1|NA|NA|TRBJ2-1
CSATQGKGEQFF
TGCAGTGCTACACAGGGAAAGGGTGAGCAGTTCTTC
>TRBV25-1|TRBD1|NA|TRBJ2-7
CASSGTGGLSSTNYEQYF
TGTGCCAGCAGCGGGACAGGGGGTTTGTCGAGTACGAACTACGAGCAGTACTTC
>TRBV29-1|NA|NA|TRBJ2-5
CSGRYQETQYF
TGCAGCGGACGGTACCAAGAGACCCAGTACTTC
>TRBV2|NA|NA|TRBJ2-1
CASSSPGSYNEQFF
TGTGCCAGCAGTTCTCCGGGCTCCTACAATGAGCAGTTCTTC
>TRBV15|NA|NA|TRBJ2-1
CATSGGTSIDNEQFF
TGTGCCACCAGTGGAGGTACCAGCATAGACAATGAGCAGTTCTTC
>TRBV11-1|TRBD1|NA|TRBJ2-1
CASSLGQGAPEQFF
TGTGCCAGCAGCTTAGGCCAGGGGGCTCCCGAGCAGTTCTTC
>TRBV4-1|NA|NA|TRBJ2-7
CASSPNPIDRHEQYF
TGCGCCAGCAGCCCAAACCCAATAGACAGACACGAGCAGTACTTC
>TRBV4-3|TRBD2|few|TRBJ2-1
CASSQDRLAGGNEQFF
TGCGCCAGCAGCCAAGATCGACTAGCGGGGGGCAATGAGCAGTTCTTC
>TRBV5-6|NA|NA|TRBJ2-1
CASSPGGPNEQFF
TGTGCCAGCAGCCCTGGAGGGCCAAATGAGCAGTTCTTC
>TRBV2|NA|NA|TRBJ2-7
CASSEGSGPTYEQYF
TGTGCCAGCAGTGAAGGCAGCGGCCCCACCTACGAGCAGTACTTC
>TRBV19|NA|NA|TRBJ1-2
CASSIFGTSNGYTF
TGTGCCAGTAGTATTTTCGGGACATCAAATGGCTACACCTTC
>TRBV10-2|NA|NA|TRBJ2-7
CASRTLLSSYEQYF
TGCGCCAGCAGGACTTTACTTAGCTCCTACGAGCAGTACTTC
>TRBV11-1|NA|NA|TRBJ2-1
CASSLASDEQFF
TGTGCCAGCAGCTTAGCGTCCGATGAGCAGTTCTTC
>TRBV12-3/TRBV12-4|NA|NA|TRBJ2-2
CASSLQGPNAGELFF
TGTGCCAGCAGTTTACAGGGACCGAACGCCGGGGAGCTGTTTTTT
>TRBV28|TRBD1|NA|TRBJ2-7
CASSFSDRGLGEQYF
TGTGCCAGCAGTTTTTCGGACAGGGGGCTCGGGGAGCAGTACTTC
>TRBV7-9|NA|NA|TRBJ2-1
CASSLPGRRGNEQFF
TGTGCCAGCAGCCTACCGGGACGTAGGGGGAATGAGCAGTTCTTC
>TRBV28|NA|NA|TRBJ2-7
CASSFRGLLRGEQYF
TGTGCCAGCAGTTTTAGGGGACTTCTGAGGGGCGAGCAGTACTTC
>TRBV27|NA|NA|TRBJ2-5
CASKSRYQETQYF
TGTGCCAGCAAGAGCCGTTACCAAGAGACCCAGTACTTC
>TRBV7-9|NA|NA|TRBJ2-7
CASSLVDEQYF
TGTGCCAGCAGCTTAGTGGACGAGCAGTACTTC
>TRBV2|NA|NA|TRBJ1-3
CASSADHSGNTIYF
TGTGCCAGTTCTGCAGACCACTCTGGAAACACCATATATTTT
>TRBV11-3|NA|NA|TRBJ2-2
CASSLEQLYTGELFF
TGTGCCAGCAGCTTAGAACAGCTATACACCGGGGAGCTGTTTTTT
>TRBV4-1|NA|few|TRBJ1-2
CASSPGTAYGYTF
TGCGCCAGCAGCCCAGGGACGGCCTATGGCTACACCTTC
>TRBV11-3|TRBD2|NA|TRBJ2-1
CASSLGTSDYNEQFF
TGTGCCAGCAGCTTAGGGACTAGCGACTACAATGAGCAGTTCTTC
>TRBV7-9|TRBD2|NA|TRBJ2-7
CASSSQAGSGSQFYEQYF
TGTGCCAGCAGCTCCCAAGCGGGTAGCGGGAGTCAATTCTACGAGCAGTACTTC
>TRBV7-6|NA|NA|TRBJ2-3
CASSLAQGQDTQYF
TGTGCCAGCAGCCTAGCCCAGGGACAAGATACGCAGTATTTT
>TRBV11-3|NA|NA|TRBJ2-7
CASSLAGHYEQYF
TGTGCCAGCAGCCTTGCTGGACACTACGAGCAGTACTTC
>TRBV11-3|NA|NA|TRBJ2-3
CASSFSAYTSTDTQYF
TGTGCCAGCAGCTTCTCCGCCTATACTAGCACAGATACGCAGTATTTT
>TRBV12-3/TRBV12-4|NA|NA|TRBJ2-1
CASSEGDNEQFF
TGTGCCAGCAGTGAGGGGGACAATGAGCAGTTCTTC
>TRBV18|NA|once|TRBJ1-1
CASSPQGISMNTEAFF
TGTGCCAGCTCACCGCAGGGAATCAGCATGAACACTGAAGCTTTCTTT
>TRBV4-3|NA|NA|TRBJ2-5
CASSHGATFGQETQYF
TGCGCCAGCAGCCACGGGGCGACTTTTGGCCAAGAGACCCAGTACTTC
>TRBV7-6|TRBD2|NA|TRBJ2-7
CASSLFSGGYEQYF
TGTGCCAGCAGCTTATTTTCGGGGGGGTACGAGCAGTACTTC
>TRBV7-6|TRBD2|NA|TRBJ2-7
CASSLFPGLAASYEQYF
TGTGCCAGCAGCCTGTTCCCGGGACTAGCGGCCTCCTACGAGCAGTACTTC
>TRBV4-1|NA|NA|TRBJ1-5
CASSQITDDQPQHF
TGCGCCAGCAGCCAAATTACAGACGATCAGCCCCAGCATTTT